What follows are 25 T cell receptor beta chains derived from one specimen sequenced in a study of blood T cell repertoires in COVID-19 (dated by TCRdb to the early 2020s). The protocol used for the library was the immunoSEQ multiplex PCR assay. The table comes from immuneACCESS by way of TCRdb, which keeps in-frame sequences with V and J called. Part of the clones is missing from these tables; in studies checked, under half for an unresolved V gene and the rest for unknown reasons. The sample contains some 150,000 clones, around 90% of them found a single time. The leading ten clones occupy around 1.4% of the sample. Sample: peripheral blood. The origin of the receptors is a woman between 50 and 59 years old with acute or convalescent COVID-19.

The CDR3 coding sequence is TGTGCCAGCAGCCAAGCCAGGGGAAACACCATATATTTT. This translates into CASSQARGNTIYF. The chain employs TRBV3-1 (or the pseudogene TRBV3-2) and TRBJ1-3, with no clear D. The CDR3 consists of 13 residues. The V end lost 1 base, the J end lost 4 bases, and 5 bases lay between the germline ends. Germline assignment: CDR1 LGHDT and CDR2 YNNKEL (reference sequence).

This chain uses TRBV27 with TRBJ1-6; no reliable D call. The germline gives CDR1 MNHEY, CDR2 SMNVEV (reference sequence). The V end lost 1 base, the J end lost 7 bases, and 2 bases lay between the germline ends. There are 12 residues in the CDR3. As DNA, the CDR3 is TGTGCCAGCAGTTTATTAAATTCACCCCTCCACTTT. Translating gives CASSLLNSPLHF.

This clone appeared once. This chain joins TRBV2 and TRBJ2-7; possible D gene TRBD1, 6 bases. Per germline, CDR1 SNHLY and CDR2 FYNNEI. The V end was cut by 2 bases, the J end by 1 base, with 15 bases between. The CDR3 sequence is 16 residues long. DNA of the CDR3: TGTGCCAGCAGTGAAAGTGACAGGCTGGGGTCCTACGAGCAGTACTTC. This sequence encodes CASSESDRLGSYEQYF.

CDR3 sequence reads: CASSAGRNLGHTQYF. CDR3 nucleotide sequence: TGTGCCAGCAGTGCAGGAAGAAACCTGGGTCATACGCAGTATTTT. The chain couples TRBV2 to TRBJ2-3; D is ambiguous. CDR3 length: 15 amino acids. V lost 4 bases and J 7 bases, leaving 18 bases between the germline ends. Germline assignment: CDR1 SNHLY and CDR2 FYNNEI.

This chain joins TRBV30 and TRBJ2-7; D unclear. V lost 5 bases and J 0 bases, leaving 5 bases between the germline ends. The CDR3 covers 11 residues. The V gene's germline CDR1 is GTSNPN and CDR2 SVGIG (reference sequence). The CDR3 region has the DNA TGTGCCTGGTCCGGCTCCTACGAGCAGTACTTC. This codes for CAWSGSYEQYF.

The chain is built from TRBV6-5 and TRBJ2-5, with a tentative D call TRBD1 (7 bases). CDR1 is MNHEY, CDR2 SVGAGI, per germline. V lost 6 bases and J lost 4, with 15 bases in between. The CDR3 spans 14 residues. The CDR3 sequence: CASSRGDPAETQYF. In DNA, the CDR3 is TGTGCCAGCAGCAGGGGGGACCCTGCAGAGACCCAGTACTTC.

This chain's CDR3 is CASRQTGQYDGYTF. The CDR3 region has the DNA TGTGCCAGCAGACAGACAGGGCAGTACGATGGCTACACCTTC. The chain couples TRBV6-5 to TRBJ1-2, with 7 bases fitting TRBD1. The junction had 10 bases not matched to a gene; V was cut back by 6 bases and J by 6 bases. This CDR3 contains 14 residues. CDR1 MNHEY and CDR2 SVGAGI come from the germline V gene.

The CDR3 DNA is TGTGCCAGCAGTTTATCCCCCGAGGGACAGGGGGGCTACGAGCAGTACTTC. This gives the protein CASSLSPEGQGGYEQYF. The chain links TRBV27 to TRBJ2-7; 11 nucleotides agree with TRBD1. J was trimmed by 3 bases and V by 0 bases; bases with no gene match: 7. The CDR3 has 17 residues. Germline CDR1 is MNHEY and CDR2 is SMNVEV (reference sequence).

The CDR3 loop reads CASSLGGTFPGEQYF. CDR3 DNA sequence: TGTGCCAGCAGCTTAGGTGGGACATTCCCTGGGGAGCAGTACTTC. The chain joins TRBV7-9 to TRBJ2-7; D is possibly TRBD1 (6 bases). Trimming left V 1 base short and J 7 bases short, with 17 bases between. Germline V gene data show CDR1 as SEHNR and CDR2 as FQNEAQ (reference sequence). CDR3 length: 15 residues. Combining the CDR3 with reference TRBV7-9 and TRBJ2-7 gives the whole variable domain DTGVSQNPRHKITKRGQNVTFRCDPISEHNRLYWYRQTLGQGPEFLTYFQNEAQLEKSRLLSDRFSAERPKGSFSTLEIQRTEQGDSAMYLCASSLGGTFPGEQYFGPGTRLTVT.

For this clone: One end of the junction does not line up with germline, which may come from a read error. V and J are TRBV12-3 or TRBV12-4 and TRBJ1-2; D remains ambiguous. This CDR3 is 13 amino acids long. Here the CDR3 reads CASRLGLNYGYTF. As DNA, the CDR3 is TGTGCCAGCAGATTAGGACTCAACTATGGCTACACCTTC.

The sample holds one count of this clone. This chain uses TRBV7-8 with TRBJ2-2; 13 nucleotides align to TRBD2. Germline-derived CDR1 and CDR2 are SGHVS and FQNEAQ. The CDR3 extends over 16 amino acids. After removal of 5 bases from V and 8 bases from J, the junction contained 8 bases not matched to a gene. CDR3 residues: CASSLRTSGSRGELFF. The CDR3 nucleotides read TGTGCCAGCAGCCTGCGGACTAGCGGGAGTAGGGGGGAGCTGTTTTTT.

V and J are TRBV10-3 and TRBJ2-6; TRBD1 agrees at 8 bases. The CDR3 length is 16 residues. After removal of 2 bases from V and 3 bases from J, the junction contained 3 bases not matched to a gene. Germline values: CDR1 ENHRY, CDR2 SYGVKD. DNA of the CDR3: TGTGCCATCAGTGAGACAGGGGGTTATGGGGCCAACGTCCTGACTTTC. Encoded protein: CAISETGGYGANVLTF.

The chain carries TRBV19 and TRBJ1-3; TRBD1 might be the D (5 bases). CDR1 is LNHDA, CDR2 SQIVND, per germline (reference sequence). This CDR3 has 16 residues. Trimming took off 8 bases at V and 4 bases at J, with 21 bases between the two ends. CDR3 amino acids: CASVTWGPPSGNTIYF. CDR3 coding DNA: TGTGCCAGTGTAACGTGGGGCCCCCCATCGGGAAACACCATATATTTT.

This rearrangement joins TRBV5-4 to TRBJ2-3; 9 bases are shared with TRBD1. This CDR3 region has 14 residues. Unmatched junction bases numbered 9, after V lost 4 bases and J lost 9 bases. CDR1 and CDR2 (germline): SGHNT, YYREEE (reference sequence). This CDR3 reads CASSPGTGFGTQYF. CDR3 coding DNA: TGTGCCAGCAGCCCCGGGACAGGGTTTGGGACGCAGTATTTT.

The CDR3 DNA sequence: TGTGCCAGCAGGGGGACAGGGAACACCGGGGAGCTGTTTTTT. This encodes CASRGTGNTGELFF. This chain connects TRBV6-6 to TRBJ2-2, with TRBD1 matching 8 bases. Germline CDR1 reads MNHNY; CDR2 reads SVGAGI (reference sequence). This CDR3 is built from 14 residues. The J segment lost 1 base and the V segment lost 6 bases, leaving 1 base of the junction unmatched.

The chain links TRBV3-1 (or the pseudogene TRBV3-2) to TRBJ2-3; 8 nucleotides align to TRBD2. The CDR3 has 13 residues. Germline values: CDR1 LGHDT, CDR2 YNNKEL (reference sequence). Losses at the gene ends were 7 bases for V and 5 bases for J; bases not matched to a gene: 5. The CDR3 coding sequence is TGTGCCAGCACGGGGGGGGTGGTAGATACGCAGTATTTT. It encodes CASTGGVVDTQYF.

The rearrangement uses TRBV3-1 (or the pseudogene TRBV3-2) and TRBJ2-4; 9 bases agree with TRBD2. CDR3 size: 19 residues. With 0 bases clipped from V and 0 bases from J, the junction kept 9 bases outside the gene matches. CDR1 LGHDT and CDR2 YNNKEL come from the germline V gene (reference sequence). CDR3 bases: TGTGCCAGCAGCCAAGATGGAGAGCGGGGGGCCTTAGCCAAAAACATTCAGTACTTC. This gives the protein CASSQDGERGALAKNIQYF.

This clone was observed once. The V gene is TRBV3-1 (or the pseudogene TRBV3-2), the J gene TRBJ2-4, with D hard to call. This CDR3 comprises 14 residues. With 6 bases removed from V and 9 bases from J, the gap between germline ends came to 18 bases. Germline V gene sequence: CDR1 LGHDT, CDR2 YNNKEL (reference sequence). The CDR3 bases are TGTGCCAGCAGTGAATTTCGAGGTTTCGGCATTCAGTACTTC. Translating gives CASSEFRGFGIQYF.

V usage is TRBV15 and J usage is TRBJ1-2; D is uncertain. CDR3 length: 14 residues. Trimming removed 0 bases at V and 13 bases at J, with 18 bases between. Germline-derived CDR1 and CDR2 are LNHNV and YYDKDF (reference sequence). CDR3 sequence (DNA): TGTGCCACCAGCAGAGAGGGAGTCCCTCGATATTTCACCTTC. Translating gives CATSREGVPRYFTF.

This rearrangement joins TRBV5-4 to TRBJ2-4; TRBD2 aligns across 7 bases. Germline CDR1 reads SGHNT; CDR2 reads YYREEE (reference sequence). Unmatched junction bases numbered 7, after V lost 4 bases and J lost 0 bases. CDR3 length: 16 residues. CDR3 region: CASSPGGTLAKNIQYF. As DNA, the CDR3 is TGTGCCAGCAGCCCCGGGGGGACCCTAGCCAAAAACATTCAGTACTTC. Full variable domain (rest looked up from reference TRBV5-4 and TRBJ2-4): ETGVTQSPTHLIKTRGQQVTLRCSSQSGHNTVSWYQQALGQGPQFIFQYYREEENGRGNFPPRFSGLQFPNYSSELNVNALELDDSALYLCASSPGGTLAKNIQYFGAGTRLSVL.

This clone was counted many times. V gene TRBV18 combines with J gene TRBJ1-2; the match to TRBD1 covers 9 bases. CDR1 KGHSH and CDR2 LQKENI come from the germline V gene. The CDR3 totals 14 residues. The J segment lost 6 bases and the V segment lost 3 bases, leaving 5 bases of the junction unmatched. The CDR3 DNA sequence: TGTGCCAGCTCACCTACAGGGGGCTGGGATGGCTACACCTTC. Its protein is CASSPTGGWDGYTF.

The chain links TRBV5-4 to TRBJ1-2; D is perhaps TRBD1 (5 bases). V was shortened by 4 bases and J by 4 bases, with 14 bases between the two germline ends. Per germline, CDR1 SGHNT and CDR2 YYREEE (reference sequence). CDR3 length: 14 residues. CDR3 region: CASSRSGEGYGYTF. The CDR3 DNA reads TGTGCCAGCAGCCGTTCGGGGGAAGGCTATGGCTACACCTTC.

The chain carries TRBV11-2 and TRBJ1-2; the match to TRBD1 covers 7 bases. The V segment lost 6 bases and the J segment 3 bases; nucleotides outside the gene matches: 16. The V gene's germline CDR1 is SGHAT and CDR2 FQNNGV. The CDR3 contains 17 residues. As DNA, the CDR3 is TGTGCCAGCAGACCTGAACCCCAAGGGGGCGGTTACTATGGCTACACCTTC. Translating it yields CASRPEPQGGGYYGYTF.

The chain joins TRBV18 to TRBJ2-3; no definite D call. The CDR3 has 16 amino acids. V lost 3 bases, J lost 2 bases, and 15 bases lay in between. Per germline, CDR1 KGHSH and CDR2 LQKENI. The CDR3 region is CASSPPSRRVTDTQYF. The CDR3 coding sequence is TGTGCCAGCTCACCCCCCTCAAGGAGAGTCACAGATACGCAGTATTTT.

The chain links TRBV11-2 to TRBJ1-2, with D tentatively TRBD1 (6 bases). Germline V gene sequence: CDR1 SGHAT, CDR2 FQNNGV. The CDR3 is 15 residues long. V lost 3 bases and J lost 1, with 12 bases in between. CDR3 residues: CASSFWQGYNYGYTF. The DNA for the CDR3 is TGTGCCAGCAGCTTTTGGCAGGGGTATAACTATGGCTACACCTTC.